Sequencing of this T cell receptor (beta chain) was carried out in a study of early stage breast cancer tumors. Details on this clone: Its target is unknown.

Study outcomes and limitations: Tumors had roughly 2.4-fold higher T cell density and higher clonality than adjacent normal breast tissue.

Generated by immunoSEQ multiplex PCR, the TCRdb table keeps only in-frame clones and is missing some. This sample yields around 13,000 clones, of which roughly 83% are seen a single time; about 7.4% belongs to the top ten. Sequencing was done on a sample of normal breast tissue next to the tumor. The sequence was collected from a person aged 50-59 years with breast cancer.

In DNA, the CDR3 is TGTGCCAGCAGCCAGGGGACGGTGAGCACTGAAGCTTTCTTT. Residues: CASSQGTVSTEAFF. The chain carries TRBV7-2 and TRBJ1-1; TRBD1 is a possible D gene (6 bases). Trimming shortened V by 5 bases and J by 4 bases, and 14 bases separated the two germline ends. CDR1 SGHTA and CDR2 FQGNSA come from the germline V gene. This CDR3 has 14 residues.